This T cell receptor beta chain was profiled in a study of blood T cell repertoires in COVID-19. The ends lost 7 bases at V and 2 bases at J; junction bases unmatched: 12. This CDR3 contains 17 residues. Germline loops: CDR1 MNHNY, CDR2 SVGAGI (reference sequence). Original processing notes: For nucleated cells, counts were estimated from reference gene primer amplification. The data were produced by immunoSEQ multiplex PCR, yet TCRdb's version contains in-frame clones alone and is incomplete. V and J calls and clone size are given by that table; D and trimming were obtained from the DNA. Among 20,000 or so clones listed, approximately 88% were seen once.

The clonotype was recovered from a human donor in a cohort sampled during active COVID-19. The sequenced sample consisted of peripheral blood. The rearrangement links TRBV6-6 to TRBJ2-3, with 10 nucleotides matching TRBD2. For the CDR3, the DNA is TGTGCCAGCATTCGGGGGGCACTAGCGGGGACCACAGATACGCAGTATTTT. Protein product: CASIRGALAGTTDTQYF.